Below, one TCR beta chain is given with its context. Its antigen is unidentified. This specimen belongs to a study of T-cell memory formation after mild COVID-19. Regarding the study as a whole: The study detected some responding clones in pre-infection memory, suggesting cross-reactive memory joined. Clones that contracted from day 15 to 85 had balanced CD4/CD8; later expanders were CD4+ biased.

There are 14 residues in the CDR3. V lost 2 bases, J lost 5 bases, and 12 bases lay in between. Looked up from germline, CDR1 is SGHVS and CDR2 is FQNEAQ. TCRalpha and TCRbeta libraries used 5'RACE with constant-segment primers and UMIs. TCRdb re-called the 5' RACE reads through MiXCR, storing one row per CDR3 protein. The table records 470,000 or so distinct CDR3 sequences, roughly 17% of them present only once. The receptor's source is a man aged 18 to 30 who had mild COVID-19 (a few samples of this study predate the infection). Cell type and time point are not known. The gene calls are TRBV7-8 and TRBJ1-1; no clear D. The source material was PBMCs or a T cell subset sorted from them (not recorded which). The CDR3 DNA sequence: TGTGCCAGCAGCTTATTAGAGGGAGGGACTGAAGCTTTCTTT. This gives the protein CASSLLEGGTEAFF.